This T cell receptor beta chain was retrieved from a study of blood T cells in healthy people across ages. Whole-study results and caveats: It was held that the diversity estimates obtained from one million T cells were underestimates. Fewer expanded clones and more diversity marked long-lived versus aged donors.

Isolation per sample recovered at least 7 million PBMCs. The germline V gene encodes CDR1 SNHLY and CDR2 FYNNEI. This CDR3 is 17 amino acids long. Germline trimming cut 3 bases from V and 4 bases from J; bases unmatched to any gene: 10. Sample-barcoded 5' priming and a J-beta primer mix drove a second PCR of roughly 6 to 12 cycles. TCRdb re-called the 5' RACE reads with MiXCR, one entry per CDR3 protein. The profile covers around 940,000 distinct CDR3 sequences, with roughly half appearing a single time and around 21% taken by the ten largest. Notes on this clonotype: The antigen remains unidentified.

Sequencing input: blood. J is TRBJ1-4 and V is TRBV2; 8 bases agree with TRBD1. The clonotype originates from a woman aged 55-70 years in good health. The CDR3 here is CASSDPHRGFGNEKLFF. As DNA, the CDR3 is TGTGCCAGCAGTGATCCTCACAGGGGGTTTGGTAATGAAAAACTGTTTTTT.